This paragraph covers one T cell receptor (beta chain) sequence. The antigen is unknown. Following extraction, RNA underwent reverse transcription to cDNA, which served as the sequencing template. Assay used: immunoSEQ multiplex PCR; TCRdb lists only in-frame clones, some missing. The data hold some 150,000 clones, with approximately 53% observed a single time. The data were obtained in a study of CD8+ T cells in alopecia areata. About the research overall: It was oral tofacitinib, at 5 to 10 mg twice daily, that treated patients received.

Investigators sorted PBMCs to obtain both CD4+ and CD8+ T cells. The CDR3 is made up of 15 amino acids. Germline loops: CDR1 LNHDA, CDR2 SQIVND (reference sequence). Between the trimmed V and J ends, which lost 5 bases and 6 bases, there was a span of 16 bases. Findings and caveats of the study: Although TCR sharing was seen in mice, sharing across patients was less clear, possibly for HLA-related reasons.

This receptor was identified in a human donor with alopecia areata. The chain links TRBV19 to TRBJ1-4; D may be TRBD1 (6 bases). Sequencing was performed on CD8+ T cells sorted from blood, taken at week 0. CDR3 DNA sequence: TGTGCCAGTAGTCCAGAGGACAGTTTATATGAAAAACTGTTTTTT. Encoded protein: CASSPEDSLYEKLFF. The full variable domain, rest sourced from reference TRBV19 and TRBJ1-4, is DGGITQSPKYLFRKEGQNVTLSCEQNLNHDAMYWYRQDPGQGLRLIYYSQIVNDFQKGDIAEGYSVSREKKESFPLTVTSAQKNPTAFYLCASSPEDSLYEKLFFGSGTQLSVL.